A single sample is the source of the 14 T cell receptor beta chains below, sequenced in a study of blood T cells in healthy people across ages. A second PCR of roughly 7 to 11 cycles used a sample-barcoded 5' primer and a J-beta primer mix. TCRdb reprocessed the 5' RACE reads via MiXCR and lists one record per CDR3 protein. The sample includes 1.5 million to 2 million distinct CDR3 sequences, around half of them seen just once. Input material: blood. The receptors were sampled from a woman in her thirties or forties in good health.

This clonotype was picked up a small number of times. The chain recombines TRBV7-6 with TRBJ2-5, with TRBD1 matching over 7 bases. V gave up 0 bases and J gave up 9 bases; unmatched junction bases: 7. Germline V gene sequence: CDR1 SGHVS, CDR2 FNYEAQ. There are 14 residues in the CDR3. The CDR3 DNA follows: TGTGCCAGCAGCTTAGCAACGGGACAGAGAGCCCAGTACTTC. This codes for CASSLATGQRAQYF. The full variable domain, rest sourced from reference TRBV7-6 and TRBJ2-5, is GAGVSQSPRYKVTKRGQDVALRCDPISGHVSLYWYRQALGQGPEFLTYFNYEAQQDKSGLPNDRFSAERPEGSISTLTIQRTEQRDSAMYRCASSLATGQRAQYFGPGTRLLVL.

This chain joins TRBV6-5 and TRBJ1-6; D is perhaps TRBD1 (5 bases). The CDR3 extends over 16 amino acids. Trimming stripped 7 bases from V and 9 bases from J, with 22 bases between. Germline V gene lookup returns CDR1 MNHEY and CDR2 SVGAGI. Here the CDR3 reads CASTPGGARNRSPLHF. CDR3 sequence (DNA): TGTGCCAGCACTCCAGGCGGGGCGAGGAACCGTTCACCCCTCCACTTT.

The rearrangement uses TRBV29-1 and TRBJ1-4; D not resolved. The CDR3 spans 13 residues. The ends were cut back, 0 bases at V and 4 bases at J, with 6 bases in the middle. The germline V gene has CDR1 SQVTM and CDR2 ANQGSEA. The CDR3 region has the DNA TGCAGCGTTGAAGAGGGTCATAATGAAAAACTGTTTTTT. Translated: CSVEEGHNEKLFF.

V and J are TRBV18 and TRBJ1-2, with D hard to call. Germline assignment: CDR1 KGHSH and CDR2 LQKENI. The CDR3 extends over 14 amino acids. V gave up 6 bases and J gave up 5 bases, with 16 bases separating them. CDR3 residues: CASSQNTGYYGYTF. The CDR3 nucleotides are TGTGCCAGCTCTCAGAACACCGGATATTATGGCTACACCTTC.

This clonotype was seen a few times. This chain joins TRBV4-2 and TRBJ1-2, with D possibly being TRBD1 (6 bases). V lost 0 bases and J lost 3, with 11 bases in between. The germline V gene has CDR1 LGHNA and CDR2 YNFKEQ. This CDR3 is built from 15 residues. CDR3 region: CASSQDRGWDYGYTF. The CDR3, as DNA: TGTGCCAGCAGCCAAGACAGGGGTTGGGACTATGGCTACACCTTC.

The sample holds a few counts of this clonotype. V and J are TRBV4-3 and TRBJ2-3, with D possibly being TRBD2 (7 bases). V dropped 0 bases and J dropped 5 bases, with 12 bases sitting between them. CDR1 is LGHNA, CDR2 YSLEER, per germline. CDR3 size: 15 residues. The CDR3 region is CASSQDGGRQDTQYF. CDR3 bases: TGCGCCAGCAGCCAAGACGGGGGGCGCCAAGATACGCAGTATTTT.

The rearrangement joins TRBV28 to TRBJ2-4; D may be TRBD2 (5 bases). The V and J ends lost 3 bases and 2 bases respectively, with 14 bases between them. The CDR3 runs 16 residues. Germline V lookup: CDR1 MDHEN, CDR2 SYDVKM. Written as DNA, the CDR3 is TGTGCCAGCAGTTTCACCGGGAAGCGAACCAAAAACATTCAGTACTTC. It encodes CASSFTGKRTKNIQYF.

This chain links TRBV5-1 with TRBJ2-7; 12 bases are shared with TRBD2. Per germline, CDR1 SGHRS and CDR2 YFSETQ. CDR3 length equals 15 residues. The J segment lost 5 bases and the V segment lost 3 bases, leaving 6 bases of the junction unmatched. The CDR3 region is CASSSSGGANHEQYF. The CDR3, as DNA: TGCGCCAGCAGCTCTAGCGGGGGGGCCAACCACGAGCAGTACTTC.

The sample holds one count of this clonotype. The CDR3 DNA sequence: TGTGCCAGCAGTTGGACTATCGGGGGGGCTGTGGAGACCCAGTACTTC. Translation gives CASSWTIGGAVETQYF. J is TRBJ2-5 and V is TRBV6-6; the match to TRBD2 covers 8 bases. The CDR3 totals 16 residues. V lost 4 bases and J lost 5; bases outside the gene matches: 12. Germline-derived CDR1 and CDR2 are MNHNY and SVGAGI (reference sequence).

This clonotype has a single count. An end of the junction differs from the germline gene, which may be a read error. V usage is TRBV11-3 and J usage is TRBJ2-1, with D perhaps TRBD1 (6 bases). There are 13 residues in the CDR3. The V gene's germline CDR1 is SGHNT and CDR2 YENEEA. CDR3 in amino acids: CASSVEQGHEQFF. The DNA of the CDR3 is TGTGCCAGCAGCGTAGAACAGGGCCATGAGCAGTTCTTC.

The rearrangement joins TRBV27 to TRBJ2-4; D not resolved. Germline V CDR1 and CDR2: MNHEY, SMNVEV (reference sequence). The CDR3 totals 16 residues. V was trimmed by 4 bases and J by 0 bases, leaving 13 bases between them. The CDR3 DNA reads TGTGCCAGCAGTTCCATACTTGGGATAGCCAAAAACATTCAGTACTTC. Translated: CASSSILGIAKNIQYF.

This clonotype was seen a few times. The chain joins TRBV4-3 to TRBJ2-7, with D possibly matching TRBD1 (6 bases). The length of the CDR3 is 15 residues. The ends were cut back, 3 bases at V and 0 bases at J, with 12 bases in the middle. The germline CDR1 and CDR2 sequences are LGHNA and YSLEER. The CDR3 sequence is CASSQLDRSSYEQYF. The CDR3 DNA reads TGCGCCAGCAGCCAGCTGGACAGATCCTCCTACGAGCAGTACTTC.

V usage is TRBV20-1 and J usage is TRBJ2-3, with 7 bases matching TRBD1. J lost 4 bases, V lost 3 bases, and 16 bases had no gene match. The CDR3 loop spans 17 amino acids. Germline V gene data show CDR1 as DFQATT and CDR2 as SNEGSKA (reference sequence). The CDR3 DNA sequence: TGCAGTGCTAGCGATGACAGGGTTTCTTTTGCGGCAGATACGCAGTATTTT. It encodes CSASDDRVSFAADTQYF.

The gene calls are TRBV2 and TRBJ2-5; D is uncertain. This CDR3 contains 13 residues. Trimming took off 6 bases at V and 3 bases at J, with 11 bases between the two ends. Germline CDR1 and CDR2: SNHLY and FYNNEI. CDR3 region: CASRPQSKETQYF. DNA of the CDR3: TGTGCCAGCAGGCCACAGAGCAAAGAGACCCAGTACTTC.